These 5 T cell receptor beta chains originate from one sample sequenced in a study of CD8 T cells in Susac syndrome. When the RNA was reverse transcribed, random hexamers were used with an input of about 0.5 to 1 ug. TCRdb called the immunoSEQ multiplex PCR reads again in MiXCR, with one record for every CDR3 protein. The repertoire holds roughly 67,000 distinct CDR3 sequences, with about 95% as singletons. Specimen: CD8+ T cells from PBMCs. The receptors originated from a human donor with multiple sclerosis.

The chain employs TRBV9 and TRBJ2-2; D assignment may be TRBD1 or TRBD2 (6 bases each). This CDR3 region has 16 residues. Trimming removed 0 bases from V and 2 bases from J, with 11 bases in between. From germline, CDR1 is SGDLS and CDR2 YYNGEE. This chain's CDR3 is CASSVARGTNTGELFF. The CDR3 coding sequence is TGTGCCAGCAGCGTAGCTCGGGGGACAAACACCGGGGAGCTGTTTTTT.

This clonotype appeared a single time. This chain links TRBV12-3 or TRBV12-4 with TRBJ2-5; D is unresolved. The CDR3 is 11 amino acids. V was trimmed by 6 bases and J by 4 bases, leaving 6 bases between them. The CDR3 sequence: CASRRVETQYF. The CDR3 DNA is TGTGCCAGCAGGAGAGTAGAGACCCAGTACTTC.

The genes are TRBV11-2 and TRBJ2-2; tentative D call: TRBD2 (5 bases). Trimming took off 2 bases at V and 2 bases at J, with 15 bases between the two ends. Germline V lookup: CDR1 SGHAT, CDR2 FQNNGV. This CDR3 is built from 17 residues. In nucleotides, the CDR3 is TGTGCCAGCAGCTTAAGCGCTAGCCTTTCCAACACCGGGGAGCTGTTTTTT. This codes for CASSLSASLSNTGELFF.

This clonotype was seen just once. The rearrangement joins TRBV13 to TRBJ2-7; TRBD2 agrees at 13 bases. This CDR3 has 15 residues. J gave up 3 bases and V 3 bases, and 2 bases lay outside the gene matches. CDR1 and CDR2 (germline): PRHDT, FYEKMQ (reference sequence). CDR3 coding DNA: TGTGCCAGCAGCTTGGGGACTAGCGGGATCTACGAGCAGTACTTC. Encoded protein: CASSLGTSGIYEQYF.

The rearrangement links TRBV30 to TRBJ2-1; unclear D gene. The CDR3 is 12 amino acids. The germline V and J ends were trimmed by 3 bases and 8 bases, with 11 bases remaining between them. Germline V lookup: CDR1 GTSNPN, CDR2 SVGIG (reference sequence). CDR3 sequence (DNA): TGTGCCTGGAGGCAATCAAGGGATGAGCAGTTCTTC. Protein: CAWRQSRDEQFF.